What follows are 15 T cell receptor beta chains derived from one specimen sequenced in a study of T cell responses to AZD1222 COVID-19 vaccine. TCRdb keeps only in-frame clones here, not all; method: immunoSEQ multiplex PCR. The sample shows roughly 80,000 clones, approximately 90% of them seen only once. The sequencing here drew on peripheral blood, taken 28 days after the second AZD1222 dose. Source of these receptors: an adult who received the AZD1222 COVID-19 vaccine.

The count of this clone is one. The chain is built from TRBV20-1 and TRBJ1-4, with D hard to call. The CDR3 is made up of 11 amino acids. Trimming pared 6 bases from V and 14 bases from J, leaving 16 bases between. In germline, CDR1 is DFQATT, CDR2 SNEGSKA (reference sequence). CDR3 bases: TGCAGTGCGGCGGGAGGCAGCCAGCTGTTTTTT. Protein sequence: CSAAGGSQLFF.

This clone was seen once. The CDR3 DNA sequence: TGTGCCAGCAGCCCAGGGGGCTTCCCCTCCTACGAGCAGTACTTC. It translates to CASSPGGFPSYEQYF. V usage is TRBV3-1 (or the pseudogene TRBV3-2) and J usage is TRBJ2-7, with 8 nucleotides matching TRBD1. The CDR3 contains 15 residues. With 4 bases clipped from V and 0 bases from J, the junction kept 5 bases outside the gene matches. Germline V lookup: CDR1 LGHDT, CDR2 YNNKEL (reference sequence).

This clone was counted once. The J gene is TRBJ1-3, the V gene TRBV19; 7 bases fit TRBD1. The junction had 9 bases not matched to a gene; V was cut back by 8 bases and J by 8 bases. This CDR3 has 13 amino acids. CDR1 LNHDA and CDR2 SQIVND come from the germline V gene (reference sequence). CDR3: CASRPTGVDTIYF. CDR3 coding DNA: TGTGCCAGTCGACCAACAGGGGTAGACACCATATATTTT.

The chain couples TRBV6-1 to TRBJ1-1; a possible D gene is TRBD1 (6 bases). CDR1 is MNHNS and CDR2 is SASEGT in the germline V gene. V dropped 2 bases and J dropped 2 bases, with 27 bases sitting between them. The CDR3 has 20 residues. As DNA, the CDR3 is TGTGCCAGCAGTGAATTAGTCGTACGGGGTTCGGGGGCGCTCAACACTGAAGCTTTCTTT. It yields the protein CASSELVVRGSGALNTEAFF.

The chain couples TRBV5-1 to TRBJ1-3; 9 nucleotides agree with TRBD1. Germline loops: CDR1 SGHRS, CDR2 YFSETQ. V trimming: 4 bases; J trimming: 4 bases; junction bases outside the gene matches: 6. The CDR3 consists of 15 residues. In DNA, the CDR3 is TGCGCCAGCAGCCCCGGGACAGGGAAAGGAAACACCATATATTTT. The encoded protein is CASSPGTGKGNTIYF.

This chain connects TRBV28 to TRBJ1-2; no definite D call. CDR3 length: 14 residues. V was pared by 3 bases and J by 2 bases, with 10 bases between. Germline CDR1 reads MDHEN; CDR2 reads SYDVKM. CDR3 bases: TGTGCCAGCAGTTTCCCAGGAGGCAACTATGGCTACACCTTC. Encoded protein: CASSFPGGNYGYTF.

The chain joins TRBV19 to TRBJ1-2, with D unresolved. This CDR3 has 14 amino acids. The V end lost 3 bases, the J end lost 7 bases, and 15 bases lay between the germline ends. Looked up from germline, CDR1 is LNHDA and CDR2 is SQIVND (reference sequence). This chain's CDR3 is CASSISQTMGGYTF. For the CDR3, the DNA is TGTGCCAGTAGTATCAGCCAGACGATGGGTGGCTACACCTTC. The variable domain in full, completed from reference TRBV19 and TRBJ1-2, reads DGGITQSPKYLFRKEGQNVTLSCEQNLNHDAMYWYRQDPGQGLRLIYYSQIVNDFQKGDIAEGYSVSREKKESFPLTVTSAQKNPTAFYLCASSISQTMGGYTFGSGTRLTVV.

The CDR3 loop is CASSGGNTIYF. Written as DNA, the CDR3 is TGTGCCAGCAGTGGCGGAAACACCATATATTTT. The rearrangement joins TRBV25-1 to TRBJ1-3; D ambiguous. Between the trimmed V and J ends, which lost 4 bases and 4 bases, there was a span of 2 bases. Per the germline V gene, CDR1 is MGHDK and CDR2 is SYGVNS. The CDR3 runs 11 residues.

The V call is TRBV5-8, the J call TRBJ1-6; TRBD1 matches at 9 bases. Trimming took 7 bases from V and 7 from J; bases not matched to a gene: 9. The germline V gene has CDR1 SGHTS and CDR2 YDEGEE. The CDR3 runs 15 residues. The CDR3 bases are TGTGCCAGCGGTCGGCTGGGGACAGGGAATTCACCCCTCCACTTT. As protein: CASGRLGTGNSPLHF.

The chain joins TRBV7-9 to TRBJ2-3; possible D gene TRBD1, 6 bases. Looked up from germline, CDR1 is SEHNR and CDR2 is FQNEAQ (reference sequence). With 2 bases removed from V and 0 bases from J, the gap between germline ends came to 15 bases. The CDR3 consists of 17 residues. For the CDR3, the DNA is TGTGCCAGCAGCTTAACGGACAGACCGCCGAGCACAGATACGCAGTATTTT. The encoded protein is CASSLTDRPPSTDTQYF.

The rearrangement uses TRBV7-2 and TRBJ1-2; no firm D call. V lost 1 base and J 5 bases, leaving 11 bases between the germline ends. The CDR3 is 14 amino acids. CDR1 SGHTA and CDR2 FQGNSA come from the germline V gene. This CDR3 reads CASSLGVVVYGYTF. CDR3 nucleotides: TGTGCCAGCAGCTTAGGGGTGGTCGTATATGGCTACACCTTC.

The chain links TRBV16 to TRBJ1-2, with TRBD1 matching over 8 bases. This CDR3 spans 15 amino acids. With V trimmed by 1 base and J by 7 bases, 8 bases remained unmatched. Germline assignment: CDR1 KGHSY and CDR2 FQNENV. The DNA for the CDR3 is TGTGCCAGCAGCCAATGGGGAGACAGGGGTCTTGGCTACACCTTC. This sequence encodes CASSQWGDRGLGYTF.

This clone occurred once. CDR3 loop: CASSLVGTSNSPLHF. DNA of the CDR3: TGTGCCAGCAGCTTAGTGGGAACCTCTAATTCACCCCTCCACTTT. The chain joins TRBV7-9 to TRBJ1-6; no reliable D call. Germline lookup yields CDR1 SEHNR and CDR2 FQNEAQ (reference sequence). This CDR3 has 15 residues. V dropped 1 base and J dropped 6 bases, with 10 bases sitting between them.

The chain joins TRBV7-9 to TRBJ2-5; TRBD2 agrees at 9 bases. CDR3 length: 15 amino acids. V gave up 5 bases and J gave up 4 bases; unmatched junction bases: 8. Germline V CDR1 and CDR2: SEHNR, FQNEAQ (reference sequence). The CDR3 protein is CASSPAGGHGETQYF. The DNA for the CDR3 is TGTGCCAGCAGCCCCGCGGGAGGGCACGGAGAGACCCAGTACTTC.

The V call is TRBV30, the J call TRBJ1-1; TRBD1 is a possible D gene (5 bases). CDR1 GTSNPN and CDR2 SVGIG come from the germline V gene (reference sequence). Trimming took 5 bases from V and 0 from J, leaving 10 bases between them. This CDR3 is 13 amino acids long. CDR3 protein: CAWSQVLNTEAFF. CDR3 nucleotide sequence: TGTGCCTGGTCACAGGTTTTGAACACTGAAGCTTTCTTT.